Shown below are 29 T cell receptor beta chains from a single sample sequenced in a study of T cells in Graves' hyperthyroidism and ophthalmopathy. Template material for amplifying TCR beta CDR3 regions consisted of RNA transcripts. Primed by the HTBI set, a first-round RT-PCR was run on the TCR CDR3. TCRdb reanalysed the multiplex PCR reads using MiXCR and keeps one entry per CDR3 protein. The sample holds under 450,000 distinct CDR3 sequences, 15% to 19% seen once. Input material: blood. Receptors originate from a woman between 18 and 29 years old with Graves' hyperthyroidism.

This clonotype was found many times. V is TRBV14 and J is TRBJ1-1; D not resolved. V dropped 2 bases and J dropped 3 bases, with 7 bases sitting between them. The CDR3 runs 13 residues. CDR1 and CDR2 (germline): SGHDN, FVKESK. CDR3 nucleotide sequence: TGTGCCAGCAGCCAAAACACAGACACTGAAGCTTTCTTT. Translating it yields CASSQNTDTEAFF. Using reference TRBV14 and TRBJ1-1 for the parts outside the CDR3, the full variable domain is EAGVTQFPSHSVIEKGQTVTLRCDPISGHDNLYWYRRVMGKEIKFLLHFVKESKQDESGMPNNRFLAERTGGTYSTLKVQPAELEDSGVYFCASSQNTDTEAFFGQGTRLTVV.

Many counts were recorded for this clonotype. This chain links TRBV30 with TRBJ1-3; D gene ambiguous. Per germline, CDR1 GTSNPN and CDR2 SVGIG (reference sequence). Trimming shortened V by 0 bases and J by 2 bases, and 14 bases separated the two germline ends. The CDR3 length is 16 residues. CDR3 residues: CAWSVKLNRAGNTIYF. The CDR3 bases are TGTGCCTGGAGTGTAAAGTTAAACCGGGCTGGAAACACCATATATTTT.

This clonotype has just a few counts. The CDR3 carries no conserved terminal phenylalanine or tryptophan, so it likely arises from a read error. The chain links TRBV12-3 or TRBV12-4 to TRBJ2-7, with D perhaps assigned TRBD1 or TRBD2 (5 bases each). CDR3 length: 12 amino acids. V was cut by 4 bases and J by 6 bases, with 10 bases left in between. As DNA, the CDR3 is TGTGCCAGCAGTTACCGGGGCGGCGAGCAGTACCTC. It specifies CASSYRGGEQYL.

This clonotype was seen many times. V is TRBV3-1 and J is TRBJ1-1, with D perhaps matching TRBD1 (6 bases). Germline assignment: CDR1 LGHDT and CDR2 YNNKEL (reference sequence). This CDR3 region has 14 residues. V dropped 4 bases and J dropped 1 base, with 10 bases sitting between them. CDR3 nucleotides: TGTGCCAGCAGCCTCCTGGACAGGAACACTGAAGCTTTCTTT. Translation gives CASSLLDRNTEAFF.

This chain connects TRBV6-1 to TRBJ2-2; D gene uncertain. Deletions cut 4 bases from V and 5 bases from J, with 5 bases between. The CDR3 contains 12 residues. CDR1 is MNHNS, CDR2 SASEGT, per germline. The CDR3 DNA reads as TGTGCCAGCAGTGTGGCAACCGGGGAGCTGTTTTTT. The encoded protein is CASSVATGELFF.

Ten or more counts support this clonotype. The chain combines TRBV15 with TRBJ2-5; unclear D gene. Trimming cost V 0 bases and J 7 bases, with 15 bases left between them. The germline gives CDR1 LNHNV, CDR2 YYDKDF (reference sequence). The CDR3 length is 15 residues. CDR3 residues: CATSREGVRKGTQYF. The CDR3 DNA is TGTGCCACCAGCAGAGAAGGCGTCCGAAAGGGGACCCAGTACTTC.

This clonotype was seen only a few times. The V gene is TRBV20-1, the J gene TRBJ2-2; 7 bases fit TRBD1. This CDR3 is 15 amino acids long. The V segment lost 1 base and the J segment 2 bases; nucleotides outside the gene matches: 4. Germline V gene lookup returns CDR1 DFQATT and CDR2 SNEGSKA (reference sequence). The CDR3 protein is CSARGNRGNTGELFF. For the CDR3, the DNA is TGCAGTGCTAGAGGGAACAGGGGTAACACCGGGGAGCTGTTTTTT.

There are a few counts of this clonotype. A single base separates this from a much larger clone, so it may be a read error. The V call is TRBV5-1, the J call TRBJ2-3; D is possibly TRBD2 (6 bases). V lost 2 bases and J 0 bases, leaving 13 bases between the germline ends. This CDR3 has 16 amino acids. Germline CDR1 SGHRS, CDR2 YFSETQ. CDR3 amino acids: CASSFSGSGSTDTQYF. The CDR3 region has the DNA TGCGCCAGCAGCTTCTCGGGTAGCGGAAGCACAGATACGCAGTATTTT.

In its sample, this clonotype was seen a few times. Here the CDR3 reads CSAINPGQGYDEQYF. The CDR3 nucleotides are TGCAGTGCAATTAACCCCGGGCAGGGATATGACGAGCAGTACTTC. The V gene is TRBV20-1, the J gene TRBJ2-7; tentative D call: TRBD1 (5 bases). Trimming took off 6 bases at V and 5 bases at J, with 23 bases between the two ends. Germline V gives CDR1 DFQATT, CDR2 SNEGSKA (reference sequence). This CDR3 region has 15 residues.

This clonotype was seen more than once but under ten times. The chain couples TRBV6-1 to TRBJ2-4, with a tentative D call TRBD1 (6 bases). Germline lookup yields CDR1 MNHNS and CDR2 SASEGT. Trimming removed 5 bases at V and 7 bases at J, with 12 bases between. CDR3 length: 13 amino acids. CDR3 DNA sequence: TGTGCCAGCAGTACTCACGGACAGAACATTCAGTACTTC. Its protein product is CASSTHGQNIQYF.

Concerning this clonotype itself: This may come from a read error, since a much larger clone is one base off. The V call is TRBV9, the J call TRBJ2-1; D possibly corresponds to TRBD1 (5 bases). The germline V and J ends were trimmed by 4 bases and 5 bases, with 16 bases remaining between them. Germline V lookup: CDR1 SGDLS, CDR2 YYNGEE. This CDR3 region has 15 residues. CDR3 coding DNA: TGTGCCAGCAGCCCCCAAGCAGGGATAGACAATGAGCAGTTCTTC. Its protein product is CASSPQAGIDNEQFF.

This clonotype appeared many times. The chain employs TRBV18 and TRBJ1-5; D unresolved. V lost 3 bases and J lost 1, with 16 bases in between. Per the germline V gene, CDR1 is KGHSH and CDR2 is LQKENI. This CDR3 is 17 amino acids long. The DNA of the CDR3 is TGTGCCAGCTCACCCCGGGCAGTGTTGGAGAGCAATCAGCCCCAGCATTTT. This encodes CASSPRAVLESNQPQHF.

This clonotype turned up a few times. The chain employs TRBV19 and TRBJ2-7; maybe TRBD2 (5 bases). CDR1 is LNHDA and CDR2 is SQIVND in the germline V gene (reference sequence). The V and J ends lost 3 bases and 2 bases respectively, with 8 bases between them. CDR3 length: 13 amino acids. CDR3 in amino acids: CASSISGAYEQYF. The CDR3 bases are TGTGCCAGTAGTATCTCCGGGGCCTACGAGCAGTACTTC.

This chain uses TRBV7-9 with TRBJ1-5; perhaps TRBD1 as D (6 bases). Germline CDR1 SEHNR, CDR2 FQNEAQ (reference sequence). This CDR3 contains 15 residues. V gave up 0 bases and J gave up 4 bases, with 10 bases separating them. CDR3 in DNA: TGTGCCAGCAGCTTAGCGGGGGGGGCTAATCAGCCCCAGCATTTT. This codes for CASSLAGGANQPQHF.

This clonotype was observed a handful of times. At one boundary the junction diverges from the germline segment, which might be a read error. J is TRBJ1-2 and V is TRBV20-1; D not certain. Germline V gives CDR1 DFQATT, CDR2 SNEGSKA (reference sequence). The CDR3 consists of 8 residues. CDR3 DNA: TGCAGTGTAGAGGGTAACAGCTTC. It translates to CSVEGNSF.

This clonotype was detected many times. The V call is TRBV2, the J call TRBJ2-7, with D perhaps matching TRBD1 (5 bases). Trimming removed 3 bases from V and 0 bases from J, with 9 bases in between. The germline gives CDR1 SNHLY, CDR2 FYNNEI. The CDR3 has 14 amino acids. The CDR3 sequence is CASSEAGPSYEQYF. The DNA of the CDR3 is TGTGCCAGCAGTGAGGCAGGGCCCTCCTACGAGCAGTACTTC.

The V and J genes are TRBV9 and TRBJ1-2; 7 nucleotides match TRBD1. The CDR3 is 15 amino acids. V shed 0 bases and J 1 base; nucleotides not matched to a gene: 3. Germline V gives CDR1 SGDLS, CDR2 YYNGEE. CDR3 sequence reads: CASSVVAGGNYGYTF. The CDR3 nucleotides are TGTGCCAGCAGCGTAGTGGCAGGGGGTAACTATGGCTACACCTTC.

At least ten counts were recorded for this clonotype. The chain carries TRBV30 and TRBJ1-6; D unclear. The CDR3 contains 11 residues. The ends were cut back, 2 bases at V and 11 bases at J, with 7 bases in the middle. CDR1 is GTSNPN, CDR2 SVGIG, per germline (reference sequence). The CDR3 DNA sequence: TGTGCCTGGAGTCTAGGGACACCCCTCCACTTT. It specifies CAWSLGTPLHF.

This chain links TRBV11-1 with TRBJ2-7; 7 nucleotides line up with TRBD2. The CDR3 loop spans 13 amino acids. V gave up 5 bases and J gave up 7 bases; unmatched junction bases: 8. CDR1 and CDR2 from the germline V gene are SGHAT and FQDESV (reference sequence). CDR3 residues: CASSPRDYQEQYF. The CDR3 bases are TGTGCCAGCAGCCCCCGGGACTACCAAGAGCAGTACTTC.

CDR3: CASSFLRDRVEETQYF. The CDR3 DNA sequence: TGTGCCAGCAGTTTCCTCCGGGACAGGGTAGAAGAGACCCAGTACTTC. The rearrangement joins TRBV28 to TRBJ2-5, with TRBD1 matching over 9 bases. After removal of 3 bases from V and 3 bases from J, the junction contained 8 bases not matched to a gene. The CDR3 spans 16 residues. Germline loops: CDR1 MDHEN, CDR2 SYDVKM.

V gene TRBV10-3 combines with J gene TRBJ1-4; D gene unclear. This CDR3 is built from 14 residues. Trimming removed 2 bases at V and 6 bases at J, with 10 bases between. The germline V gene has CDR1 ENHRY and CDR2 SYGVKD. The CDR3 DNA reads as TGTGCCATCAGTGAGGGCCGGAGTGATGAAAAACTGTTTTTT. Its protein product is CAISEGRSDEKLFF.

In this sample, this clonotype turned up many times. V and J are TRBV28 and TRBJ1-2, with D possibly matching TRBD1 (6 bases). The V and J ends lost 2 bases and 6 bases respectively, with 13 bases between them. Germline V CDR1 and CDR2: MDHEN, SYDVKM. This CDR3 comprises 14 residues. CDR3 sequence: CASSLRGGPNGYTF. The CDR3 DNA is TGTGCCAGCAGTTTACGCGGGGGGCCCAATGGCTACACCTTC.

In its sample, this clonotype was seen many times. This sequence joins TRBV7-3 and TRBJ2-3; 7 bases line up with TRBD2. There are 16 residues in the CDR3. The V gene's germline CDR1 is SGHTA and CDR2 FQGTGA. V dropped 2 bases and J dropped 0; count of bases not matched to a gene: 5. Here the CDR3 reads CASSLQRGSSTDTQYF. The CDR3 nucleotides read TGTGCCAGCAGCTTACAGCGGGGCTCTAGCACAGATACGCAGTATTTT.

The rearrangement uses TRBV6-1 and TRBJ2-1; D call uncertain. Trimming pared 5 bases from V and 5 bases from J, leaving 13 bases between. Germline V gene sequence: CDR1 MNHNS, CDR2 SASEGT. This CDR3 region has 14 residues. The DNA of the CDR3 is TGTGCCAGCAGTAGGGCTAGTTTCGACAATGAGCAGTTCTTC. Translated, it gives CASSRASFDNEQFF.

This clonotype came up many times. CDR3 DNA sequence: TGTGCCACATTGGGACAGGGCCAAGAGACCCAGTACTTC. Protein: CATLGQGQETQYF. The rearrangement uses TRBV11-2 and TRBJ2-5; TRBD1 aligns across 9 bases. The CDR3 extends over 13 amino acids. V was clipped by 10 bases and J by 1 base; unmatched bases: 4. Germline CDR1 SGHAT, CDR2 FQNNGV.

This clonotype was seen ten or more times. The gene calls are TRBV12-3 or TRBV12-4 and TRBJ2-2; TRBD1 agrees at 9 bases. The V and J ends lost 4 bases and 0 bases, in that order; junction bases with no gene match: 3. The length of the CDR3 is 16 residues. Written as DNA, the CDR3 is TGTGCCAGCAGTTACAGGGGGCCGGCGAACACCGGGGAGCTGTTTTTT. This sequence encodes CASSYRGPANTGELFF.

This clonotype occurred a few times. CDR3 nucleotides: TGTGCCAGCAGCCCAGCGACCTCTGGAAACACCATATATTTT. It specifies CASSPATSGNTIYF. The chain links TRBV7-8 to TRBJ1-3; D remains unclear. The CDR3 consists of 14 residues. V lost 5 bases, J lost 0 bases, and 8 bases lay in between. The germline gives CDR1 SGHVS, CDR2 FQNEAQ. Complete variable domain (other parts from reference TRBV7-8 and TRBJ1-3): GAGVSQSPRYKVAKRGQDVALRCDPISGHVSLFWYQQALGQGPEFLTYFQNEAQLDKSGLPSDRFFAERPEGSVSTLKIQRTQQEDSAVYLCASSPATSGNTIYFGEGSWLTVV.

There are many counts of this clonotype. This chain uses TRBV30 with TRBJ1-3; no reliable D call. The V end was cut by 5 bases, the J end by 4 bases, with 6 bases between. The CDR3 has 11 residues. The V gene's germline CDR1 is GTSNPN and CDR2 SVGIG (reference sequence). DNA for the CDR3: TGTGCCTGGCAACAGGGAAACACCATATATTTT. Residues: CAWQQGNTIYF.

This clonotype was found a few times. J is TRBJ1-6 and V is TRBV6-1; no definite D call. CDR1 is MNHNS, CDR2 SASEGT, per germline. The V gene lost 2 bases and the J gene lost 14 bases, with 10 bases spanning the gap. The CDR3 spans 12 residues. This CDR3 reads CASSELVGALHF. The CDR3 coding sequence is TGTGCCAGCAGTGAACTGGTCGGAGCCCTCCACTTT.